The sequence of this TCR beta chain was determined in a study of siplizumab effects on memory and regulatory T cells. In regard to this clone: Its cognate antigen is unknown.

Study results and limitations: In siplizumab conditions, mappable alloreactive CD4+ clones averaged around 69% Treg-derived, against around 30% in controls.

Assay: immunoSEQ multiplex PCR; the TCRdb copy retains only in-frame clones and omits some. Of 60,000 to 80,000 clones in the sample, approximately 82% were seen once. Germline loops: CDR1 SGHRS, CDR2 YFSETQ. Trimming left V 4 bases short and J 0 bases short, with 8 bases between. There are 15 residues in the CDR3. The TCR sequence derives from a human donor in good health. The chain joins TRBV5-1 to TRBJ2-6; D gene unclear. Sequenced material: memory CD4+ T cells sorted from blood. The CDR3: CASSLDLSGANVLTF. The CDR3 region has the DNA TGCGCCAGCAGCCTCGACCTCTCTGGGGCCAACGTCCTGACTTTC.